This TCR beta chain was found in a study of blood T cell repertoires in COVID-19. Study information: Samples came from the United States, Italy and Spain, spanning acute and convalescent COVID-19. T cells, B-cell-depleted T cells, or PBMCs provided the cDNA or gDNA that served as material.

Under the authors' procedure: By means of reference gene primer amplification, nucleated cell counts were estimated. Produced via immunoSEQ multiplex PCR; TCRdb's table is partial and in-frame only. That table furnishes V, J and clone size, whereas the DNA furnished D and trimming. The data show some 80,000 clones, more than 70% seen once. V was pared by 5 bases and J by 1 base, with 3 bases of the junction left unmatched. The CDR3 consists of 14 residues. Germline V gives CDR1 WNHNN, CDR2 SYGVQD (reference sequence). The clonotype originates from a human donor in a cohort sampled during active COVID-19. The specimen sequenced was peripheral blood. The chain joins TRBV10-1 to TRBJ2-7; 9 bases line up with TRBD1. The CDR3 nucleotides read TGCGCCAGCAGTAGGACAGGGGATTCCTACGAGCAGTACTTC. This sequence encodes CASSRTGDSYEQYF.